The 6 T cell receptor beta chains below come from one sample, sequenced in a study of Graves' ophthalmopathy and Graves' hyperthyroidism. Amplified material comprised TCR beta CDR3 regions derived from RNA transcripts. First-round RT-PCR employed HTBI primers, with a second-round multiplex PCR after it. TCRdb reprocessed the multiplex PCR reads with MiXCR, giving one entry per CDR3 protein. The sample has roughly 500,000 distinct CDR3 sequences, roughly an eighth seen once. The sequenced material came from blood. These receptors all come from a woman younger than 45 with Graves' ophthalmopathy.

This clonotype showed up just once. A much more abundant neighbour one base away suggests this may be a read error. The rearrangement links TRBV7-2 to TRBJ2-7, with 11 bases aligning to TRBD2. The germline V gene has CDR1 SGHTA and CDR2 FQGNSA. The CDR3 consists of 15 residues. Written as DNA, the CDR3 is TGTGCCAGCTGCTTATCTAGCGGGGGGCCCGTCGAGCAGTACTTC. The encoded protein is CASCLSSGGPVEQYF.

This clonotype has a count of ten or more. The chain is built from TRBV28 and TRBJ2-7; 7 bases align to TRBD1. The ends lost 5 bases at V and 5 bases at J; junction bases unmatched: 12. This CDR3 spans 15 amino acids. Per germline, CDR1 MDHEN and CDR2 SYDVKM. The DNA for the CDR3 is TGTGCCAGCAGTCAGGGCTACACAGGGGACGACGAGCAGTACTTC. Its protein is CASSQGYTGDDEQYF.

Many counts were recorded for this clonotype. The chain is built from TRBV2 and TRBJ2-5, with D perhaps TRBD2 (5 bases). The CDR3 loop spans 15 amino acids. Germline CDR1 SNHLY, CDR2 FYNNEI. V lost 0 bases to trimming and J lost 4 bases, with 12 bases between them. The CDR3 region is CASSEANLAGETQYF. CDR3 bases: TGTGCCAGCAGTGAAGCAAATCTAGCTGGAGAGACCCAGTACTTC.

This clonotype was seen at least ten times. The J gene is TRBJ2-7, the V gene TRBV6-1, with D possibly being TRBD1 or TRBD2 (5 bases each). This CDR3 contains 16 residues. V lost 6 bases, J lost 5 bases, and 23 bases lay in between. Germline V CDR1 and CDR2: MNHNS, SASEGT. CDR3 bases: TGTGCCAGCAGGCGCCCCGGGACCCTTGCGGTACACGAGCAGTACTTC. Encoded protein: CASRRPGTLAVHEQYF.

This clonotype was detected ten times or more. V and J are TRBV19 and TRBJ2-2; TRBD2 matches at 9 bases. CDR1 LNHDA and CDR2 SQIVND come from the germline V gene (reference sequence). This CDR3 is built from 14 residues. J lost 5 bases, V lost 10 bases, and 8 bases had no gene match. The CDR3 nucleotides read TGTGCCACCGAGGGCACTAGCGGGACCGGGGAGCTGTTTTTT. Translation gives CATEGTSGTGELFF.

This clonotype showed up just a few times. This sequence joins TRBV19 and TRBJ1-5; D possibly corresponds to TRBD1 (6 bases). Germline CDR1 reads LNHDA; CDR2 reads SQIVND (reference sequence). This CDR3 spans 15 amino acids. V dropped 6 bases and J dropped 3 bases, with 15 bases sitting between them. The CDR3 DNA sequence: TGTGCCAGTAGCCGGGGGCCCGCATTCAATCAGCCCCAGCATTTT. Translating gives CASSRGPAFNQPQHF.